Included here is one T cell receptor beta chain sequence, with context. The data originate from a study of control samples from healthy donors and cancer patients. Repertoires were generated with immunoSEQ multiplex PCR, while TCRdb's copy carries only in-frame clones and drops some. The data hold about 100,000 clones, with 85% observed a single time. The TCR was taken from a man aged 30 to 45 in good health. The material sequenced was blood.

DNA of the CDR3: TGTGCCAGCAGTGGAAGAAGTCAAAGCAATCAGCCCCAGCATTTT. This encodes CASSGRSQSNQPQHF. V is TRBV2 and J is TRBJ1-5, with D unclear. V was clipped by 4 bases and J by 1 base, with 11 bases between them. The CDR3 runs 15 residues. Germline values: CDR1 SNHLY, CDR2 FYNNEI. The whole variable domain, remainder taken from reference TRBV2 and TRBJ1-5, is EPEVTQTPSHQVTQMGQEVILRCVPISNHLYFYWYRQILGQKVEFLVSFYNNEISEKSEIFDDQFSVERPDGSNFTLKIRSTKLEDSAMYFCASSGRSQSNQPQHFGDGTRLSIL.